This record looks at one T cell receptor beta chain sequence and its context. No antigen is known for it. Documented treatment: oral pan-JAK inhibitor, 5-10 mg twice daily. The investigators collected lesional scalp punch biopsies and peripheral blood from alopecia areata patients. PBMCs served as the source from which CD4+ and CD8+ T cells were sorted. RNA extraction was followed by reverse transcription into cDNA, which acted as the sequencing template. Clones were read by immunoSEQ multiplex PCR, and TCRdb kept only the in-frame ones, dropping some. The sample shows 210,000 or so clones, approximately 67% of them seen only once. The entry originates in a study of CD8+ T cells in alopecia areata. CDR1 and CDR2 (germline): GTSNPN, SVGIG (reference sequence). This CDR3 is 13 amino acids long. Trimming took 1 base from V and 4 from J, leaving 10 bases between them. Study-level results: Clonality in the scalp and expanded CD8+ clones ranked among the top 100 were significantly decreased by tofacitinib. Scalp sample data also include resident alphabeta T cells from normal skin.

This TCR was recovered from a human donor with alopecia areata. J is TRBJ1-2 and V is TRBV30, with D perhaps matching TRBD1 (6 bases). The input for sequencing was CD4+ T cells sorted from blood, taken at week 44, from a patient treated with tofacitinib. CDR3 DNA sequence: TGTGCCTGGAGTGAAGGGGGACCCTATGGCTACACCTTC. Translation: CAWSEGGPYGYTF.